This TCR beta chain is drawn from a study of cytomegalovirus exposure and HLA in healthy donors. The study's findings and limits: The authors later linked a missense DCLRE1C variant to TCR beta V- and J-gene trimming. The number of N-insertions in an Asian-associated ancestry cluster was reportedly below the 666-donor mean in a later analysis. Among TCR beta chains of equal frequency, HLA-associated ones were more clonally expanded in a later analysis.

With respect to this clone: Its antigen is as yet unknown.

Donors in the study were healthy people who gave bone marrow. PCR employed 60 Vbeta and 13 Jbeta primers. Clones were read by immunoSEQ multiplex PCR, and TCRdb kept only the in-frame ones, dropping some. The sample comprises about 100,000 clones, 65% to 85% of which are singletons, and 10% rests with the top ten. The CDR3 runs 18 residues. Trimming removed 2 bases from V and 6 bases from J; junction bases left unmatched: 16. From germline, CDR1 is LNHDA and CDR2 SQIVND (reference sequence). The sequencing sample was made of PBMCs. The rearrangement joins TRBV19 to TRBJ2-1; 7 bases match TRBD2. The sequence came from a middle-aged man in good health and CMV-seronegative. The CDR3 reads CASSINRGGSGALNEQFF. CDR3 bases: TGTGCCAGTAGTATAAATAGGGGAGGCAGCGGGGCCCTCAATGAGCAGTTCTTC. Based on the CDR3 plus reference TRBV19 and TRBJ2-1, the full variable domain is DGGITQSPKYLFRKEGQNVTLSCEQNLNHDAMYWYRQDPGQGLRLIYYSQIVNDFQKGDIAEGYSVSREKKESFPLTVTSAQKNPTAFYLCASSINRGGSGALNEQFFGPGTRLTVL.